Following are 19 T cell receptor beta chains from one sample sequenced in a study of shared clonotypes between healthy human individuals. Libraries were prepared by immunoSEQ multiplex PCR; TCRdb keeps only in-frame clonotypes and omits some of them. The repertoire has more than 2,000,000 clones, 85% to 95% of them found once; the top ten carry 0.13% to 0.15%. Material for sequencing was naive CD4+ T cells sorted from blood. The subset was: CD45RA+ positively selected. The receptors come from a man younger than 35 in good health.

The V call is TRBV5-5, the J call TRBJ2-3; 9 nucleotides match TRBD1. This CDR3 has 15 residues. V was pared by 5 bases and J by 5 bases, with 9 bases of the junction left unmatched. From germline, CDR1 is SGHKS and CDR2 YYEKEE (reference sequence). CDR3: CASSFGQGIVDTQYF. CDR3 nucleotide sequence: TGTGCCAGCAGTTTTGGACAGGGGATCGTAGATACGCAGTATTTT.

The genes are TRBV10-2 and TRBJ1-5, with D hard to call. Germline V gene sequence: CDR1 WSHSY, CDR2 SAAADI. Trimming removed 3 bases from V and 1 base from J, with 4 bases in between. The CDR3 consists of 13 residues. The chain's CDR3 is CASSDQSNQPQHF. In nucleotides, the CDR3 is TGCGCCAGCAGTGACCAGAGCAATCAGCCCCAGCATTTT.

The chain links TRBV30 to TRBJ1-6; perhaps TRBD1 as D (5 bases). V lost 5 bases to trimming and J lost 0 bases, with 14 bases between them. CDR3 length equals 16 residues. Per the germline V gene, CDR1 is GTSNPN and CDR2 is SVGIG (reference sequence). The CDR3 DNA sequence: TGTGCCTGGGGAAAACCAGGGAGCTCCTATAATTCACCCCTCCACTTT. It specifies CAWGKPGSSYNSPLHF.

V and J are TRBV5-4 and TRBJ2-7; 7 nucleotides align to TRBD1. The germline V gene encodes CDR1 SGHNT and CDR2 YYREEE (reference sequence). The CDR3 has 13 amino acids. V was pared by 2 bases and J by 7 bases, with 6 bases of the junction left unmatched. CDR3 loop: CASSFDRVGEQYF. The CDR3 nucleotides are TGTGCCAGCAGCTTCGACAGGGTGGGAGAGCAGTACTTC.

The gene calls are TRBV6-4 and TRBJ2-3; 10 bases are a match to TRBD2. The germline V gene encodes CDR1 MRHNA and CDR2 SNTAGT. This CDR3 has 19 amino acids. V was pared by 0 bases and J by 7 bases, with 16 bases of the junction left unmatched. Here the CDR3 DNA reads TGTGCCAGCAGTGACTCAGAGAACCCAAGCGGGGGGGCCTCACATACGCAGTATTTT. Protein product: CASSDSENPSGGASHTQYF.

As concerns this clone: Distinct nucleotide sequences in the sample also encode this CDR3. The CDR3 region has the DNA TGCAGTGCTAGAGGAGTAGGTGAGCAGTTCTTC. Its protein is CSARGVGEQFF. This chain joins TRBV20-1 and TRBJ2-1; no firm D call. Per germline, CDR1 DFQATT and CDR2 SNEGSKA (reference sequence). Trimming removed 1 base from V and 9 bases from J, with 7 bases in between. The CDR3 length is 11 residues.

CDR3 residues: CASSLGGPGIAGNTIYF. CDR3 DNA: TGTGCCAGCAGCTTGGGGGGCCCGGGGATTGCTGGAAACACCATATATTTT. The chain joins TRBV5-4 to TRBJ1-3; D perhaps matches TRBD1 (5 bases). Per the germline V gene, CDR1 is SGHNT and CDR2 is YYREEE (reference sequence). The CDR3 has 17 residues. Trimming removed 0 bases from V and 2 bases from J, with 15 bases in between.

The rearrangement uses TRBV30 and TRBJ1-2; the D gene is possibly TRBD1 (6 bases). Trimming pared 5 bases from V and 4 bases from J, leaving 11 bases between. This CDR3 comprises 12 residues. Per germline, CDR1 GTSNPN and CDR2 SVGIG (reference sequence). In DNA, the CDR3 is TGTGCCTGGCGGACAGTGGGCTATGGCTACACCTTC. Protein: CAWRTVGYGYTF.

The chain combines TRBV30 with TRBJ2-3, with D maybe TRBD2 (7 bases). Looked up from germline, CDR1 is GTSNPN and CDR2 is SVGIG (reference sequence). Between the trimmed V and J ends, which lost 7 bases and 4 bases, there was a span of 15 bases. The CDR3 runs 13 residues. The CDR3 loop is CASGTSGADTQYF. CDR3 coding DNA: TGTGCCTCCGGGACAAGCGGGGCAGATACGCAGTATTTT.

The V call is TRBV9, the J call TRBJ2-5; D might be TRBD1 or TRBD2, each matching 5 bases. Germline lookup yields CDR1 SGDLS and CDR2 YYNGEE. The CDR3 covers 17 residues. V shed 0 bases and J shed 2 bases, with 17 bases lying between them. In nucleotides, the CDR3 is TGTGCCAGCAGCGTAGCTACCTTTGGGACGGAGCAAGAGACCCAGTACTTC. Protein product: CASSVATFGTEQETQYF.

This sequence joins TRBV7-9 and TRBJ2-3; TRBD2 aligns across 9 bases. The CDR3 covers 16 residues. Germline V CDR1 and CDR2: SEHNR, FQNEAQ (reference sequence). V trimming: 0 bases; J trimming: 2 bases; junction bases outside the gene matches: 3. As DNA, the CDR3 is TGTGCCAGCAGCTTAGCTAGCGGGAGCCTCACAGATACGCAGTATTTT. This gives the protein CASSLASGSLTDTQYF.

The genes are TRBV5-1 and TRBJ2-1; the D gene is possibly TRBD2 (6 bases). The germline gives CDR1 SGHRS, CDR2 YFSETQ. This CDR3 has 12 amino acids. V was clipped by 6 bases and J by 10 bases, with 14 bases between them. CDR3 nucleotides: TGCGCCAGCAAGTCGGGAGTGGGCGAGCAGTTCTTC. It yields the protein CASKSGVGEQFF.

The DNA of the CDR3 is TGTGCCAGTCGTAACAGATACTACGAGCAGTACTTC. The encoded protein is CASRNRYYEQYF. The chain has TRBV6-1 and TRBJ2-7; D is unresolved. V was clipped by 9 bases and J by 3 bases, with 12 bases between them. This CDR3 comprises 12 residues. Germline CDR1 and CDR2: MNHNS and SASEGT.

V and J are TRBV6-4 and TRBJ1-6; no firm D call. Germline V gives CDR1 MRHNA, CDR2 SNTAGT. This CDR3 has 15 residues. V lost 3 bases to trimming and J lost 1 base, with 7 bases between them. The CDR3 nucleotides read TGTGCCAGCAGTGAAGTCGGGTCCTATAATTCACCCCTCCACTTT. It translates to CASSEVGSYNSPLHF.

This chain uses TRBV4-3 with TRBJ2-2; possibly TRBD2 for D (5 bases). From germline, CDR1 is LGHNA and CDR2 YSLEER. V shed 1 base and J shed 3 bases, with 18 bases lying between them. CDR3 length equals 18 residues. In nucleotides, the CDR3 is TGCGCCAGCAGCCAAGCTTATTTCCTAGCAGACCACACCGGGGAGCTGTTTTTT. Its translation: CASSQAYFLADHTGELFF.

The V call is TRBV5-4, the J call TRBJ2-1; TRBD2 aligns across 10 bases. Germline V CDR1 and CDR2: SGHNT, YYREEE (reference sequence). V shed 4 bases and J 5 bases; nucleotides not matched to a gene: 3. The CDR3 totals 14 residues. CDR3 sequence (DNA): TGTGCCAGCAGCCTAGCGGGAGACGACAATGAGCAGTTCTTC. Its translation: CASSLAGDDNEQFF.

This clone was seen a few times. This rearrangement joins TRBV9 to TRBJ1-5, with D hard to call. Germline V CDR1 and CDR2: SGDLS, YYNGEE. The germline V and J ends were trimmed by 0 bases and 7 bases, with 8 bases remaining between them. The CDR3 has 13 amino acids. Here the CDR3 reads CASSVDSTQPQHF. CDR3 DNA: TGTGCCAGCAGCGTAGACTCGACACAGCCCCAGCATTTT.

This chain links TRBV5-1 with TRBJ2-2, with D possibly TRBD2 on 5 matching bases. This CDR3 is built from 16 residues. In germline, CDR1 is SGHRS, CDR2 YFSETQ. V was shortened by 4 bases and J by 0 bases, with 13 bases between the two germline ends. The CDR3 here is CASSPFPGANTGELFF. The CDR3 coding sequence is TGCGCCAGCAGCCCCTTTCCCGGGGCGAACACCGGGGAGCTGTTTTTT.

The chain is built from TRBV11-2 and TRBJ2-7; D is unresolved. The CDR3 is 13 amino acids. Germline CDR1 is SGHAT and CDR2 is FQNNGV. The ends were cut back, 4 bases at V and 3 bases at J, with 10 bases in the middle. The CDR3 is CASSSENDYEQYF. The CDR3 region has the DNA TGTGCCAGCAGCTCCGAGAACGACTACGAGCAGTACTTC.